The 20 T cell receptor beta chains below come from one sample, sequenced in a study of beta chain features in type 1 diabetes. Regarding the study as a whole: Shortening that was moderate but significant affected the TCRB CDR3s of Type 1 diabetes patients in all four CD4+ subsets.

cDNA synthesis used the whole RNA isolate, giving expressed TCRB sequences. Profiling relied on immunoSEQ multiplex PCR, and the TCRdb table lists in-frame clones only, not all of them. This sample has 600,000 or so clones, with 11% to 15% found just once. Antigens for these TCRs are unknown. The sequenced sample was naive CD4+ T cells from blood. The receptors here all came from a man aged 18 to 29 with type 1 diabetes.

This clone was seen only once. The V call is TRBV2, the J call TRBJ1-1; 8 bases match TRBD1. Unmatched junction bases numbered 8, after V lost 11 bases and J lost 0 bases. In germline, CDR1 is SNHLY, CDR2 FYNNEI. CDR3 length: 14 residues. CDR3 nucleotides: TGTGCCTCCCAGGGGGCGGGCATGAACACTGAAGCTTTCTTT. This encodes CASQGAGMNTEAFF.

The CDR3 loop reads CASSSAAYNEQFF. The DNA for the CDR3 is TGTGCCAGCAGCTCGGCGGCTTACAATGAGCAGTTCTTC. The V and J genes are TRBV7-2 and TRBJ2-1; unclear D gene. CDR1 SGHTA and CDR2 FQGNSA come from the germline V gene. This CDR3 spans 13 amino acids. Deletions cut 4 bases from V and 4 bases from J, with 8 bases between.

The chain carries TRBV1 and TRBJ2-3; TRBD2 is the table's D call and was not checked against the DNA. TRBV1 is reported as a pseudogene. The CDR3 contains 18 residues. In DNA form, the CDR3 reads TGCACCAGCAGCCTAGTGGGTAGCGGGGGGGCGTGTGCAGATACGCAGTATTTT. It translates to CTSSLVGSGGACADTQYF.

The chain links TRBV13 to TRBJ2-1; D is perhaps TRBD2 (5 bases). Germline lookup yields CDR1 PRHDT and CDR2 FYEKMQ (reference sequence). Trimming took 4 bases from V and 9 from J, leaving 16 bases between them. The CDR3 has 14 residues. CDR3 bases: TGTGCCAGCAGCTCCCGACCCGCGGGCGGTGAGCAGTTCTTC. Encoded protein: CASSSRPAGGEQFF.

The V call is TRBV7-9, the J call TRBJ1-6; D gene uncertain. Germline V lookup: CDR1 SEHNR, CDR2 FQNEAQ (reference sequence). Trimming pared 5 bases from V and 4 bases from J, leaving 18 bases between. There are 17 residues in the CDR3. CDR3 in amino acids: CASSPYSPQLYNSPLHF. CDR3 coding DNA: TGTGCCAGCAGCCCCTATTCGCCCCAACTTTATAATTCACCCCTCCACTTT.

This clone was found a few times. The genes are TRBV14 and TRBJ1-5; possibly TRBD1 for D (6 bases). CDR3 length: 15 residues. V was shortened by 0 bases and J by 7 bases, with 13 bases between the two germline ends. Germline V lookup: CDR1 SGHDN, CDR2 FVKESK. The CDR3 spells CASSQDGGAGQPQHF. DNA for the CDR3: TGTGCCAGCAGCCAAGATGGGGGGGCAGGACAGCCCCAGCATTTT.

This clone has just a few counts. This chain uses TRBV19 with TRBJ2-1, with 8 bases fitting TRBD2. V trimming: 0 bases; J trimming: 4 bases; junction bases outside the gene matches: 8. Germline lookup yields CDR1 LNHDA and CDR2 SQIVND (reference sequence). The CDR3 runs to 17 residues. Written as DNA, the CDR3 is TGTGCCAGTAGTATAGATCGGGAGCGGGAGAATTACAATGAGCAGTTCTTC. It translates to CASSIDRERENYNEQFF.

Only a few counts were recorded for this clone. The V call is TRBV6-1, the J call TRBJ2-7; D is ambiguous. The CDR3 spans 12 residues. Germline V gene lookup returns CDR1 MNHNS and CDR2 SASEGT. Trimming took off 3 bases at V and 7 bases at J, with 10 bases between the two ends. In DNA form, the CDR3 reads TGTGCCAGCAGTGACCCCCGGCTAGAGCAGTACTTC. It encodes CASSDPRLEQYF.

Turning to this clone: Other DNA sequences in the sample encode the same CDR3. The rearrangement uses TRBV7-2 and TRBJ2-7; D is uncertain. Per germline, CDR1 SGHTA and CDR2 FQGNSA. V shed 6 bases and J shed 0 bases, with 6 bases lying between them. This CDR3 comprises 12 residues. The CDR3 spells CASSLNSYEQYF. The CDR3 DNA is TGTGCCAGCAGTCTTAACTCCTACGAGCAGTACTTC. Looking up the rest from reference TRBV7-2 and TRBJ2-7 gives the full variable domain: GAGVSQSPSNKVTEKGKDVELRCDPISGHTALYWYRQSLGQGLEFLIYFQGNSAPDKSGLPSDRFSAERTGGSVSTLTIQRTQQEDSAVYLCASSLNSYEQYFGPGTRLTVT.

This clone was detected only a few times. The rearrangement uses TRBV25-1 and TRBJ1-4, with D perhaps matching TRBD1 (5 bases). V was pared by 6 bases and J by 4 bases, with 15 bases between. The CDR3 spans 15 residues. The V gene's germline CDR1 is MGHDK and CDR2 SYGVNS. The CDR3 loop reads CASSRGGAGNEKLFF. The CDR3 DNA follows: TGTGCCAGCAGCCGGGGTGGGGCCGGTAATGAAAAACTGTTTTTT.

Remarks on this clone: Other DNA variants within this sample encode the same CDR3. The chain's CDR3 is CAWSVRSNQPQHF. CDR3 bases: TGTGCCTGGAGTGTAAGAAGCAATCAGCCCCAGCATTTT. The chain combines TRBV30 with TRBJ1-5; D ambiguous. The CDR3 runs to 13 residues. V lost 0 bases, J lost 1 base, and 4 bases lay in between. CDR1 GTSNPN and CDR2 SVGIG come from the germline V gene (reference sequence). The full variable domain, completed using reference TRBV30 and TRBJ1-5, is SQTIHQWPATLVQPVGSPLSLECTVEGTSNPNLYWYRQAAGRGLQLLFYSVGIGQISSEVPQNLSASRPQDRQFILSSKKLLLSDSGFYLCAWSVRSNQPQHFGDGTRLSIL.

This sequence joins TRBV7-8 and TRBJ2-7, with a possible D match to TRBD1 (6 bases). CDR3 length: 19 residues. V lost 2 bases, J lost 5 bases, and 28 bases lay in between. CDR1 is SGHVS and CDR2 is FQNEAQ in the germline V gene. For the CDR3, the DNA is TGTGCCAGCAGCTTACGTGGCAGGGGTACTACGGTGGTCGAGCACGAGCAGTACTTC. Translation: CASSLRGRGTTVVEHEQYF.

This chain connects TRBV28 to TRBJ1-1; a possible D gene is TRBD1 (6 bases). Per the germline V gene, CDR1 is MDHEN and CDR2 is SYDVKM. V was cut by 6 bases and J by 1 base, with 24 bases left in between. The CDR3 has 18 amino acids. The CDR3 protein is CASRSLLARQAPNTEAFF. The CDR3 DNA is TGTGCCAGCAGATCCCTCCTCGCGCGACAGGCGCCGAACACTGAAGCTTTCTTT. Based on the CDR3 plus reference TRBV28 and TRBJ1-1, the full variable domain is DVKVTQSSRYLVKRTGEKVFLECVQDMDHENMFWYRQDPGLGLRLIYFSYDVKMKEKGDIPEGYSVSREKKERFSLILESASTNQTSMYLCASRSLLARQAPNTEAFFGQGTRLTVV.

A few counts support this clone. CDR3 in DNA: TGTGCCAGCAGCTTAGAATCAGGGAGGGATTCACCCCTCCACTTT. Translation gives CASSLESGRDSPLHF. The chain links TRBV7-2 to TRBJ1-6, with D tentatively TRBD1 (5 bases). Per the germline V gene, CDR1 is SGHTA and CDR2 is FQGNSA. The CDR3 is 15 amino acids. V was shortened by 1 base and J by 8 bases, with 12 bases between the two germline ends.

The rearrangement uses TRBV25-1 and TRBJ2-7; no firm D call. Trimming left V 2 bases short and J 2 bases short, with 10 bases between. The CDR3 extends over 14 amino acids. Germline V gives CDR1 MGHDK, CDR2 SYGVNS. The CDR3 coding sequence is TGTGCCAGCAGTGAAGTAAGTTGGACCTACGAGCAGTACTTC. The encoded protein is CASSEVSWTYEQYF.

This clone occurred a few times. The chain has TRBV28 and TRBJ1-1; 12 nucleotides agree with TRBD1. Trimming removed 8 bases from V and 2 bases from J; junction bases left unmatched: 9. The length of the CDR3 is 16 residues. Germline V gene sequence: CDR1 MDHEN, CDR2 SYDVKM. CDR3 nucleotides: TGTGCCAGCCCGGGACAGGGGGCCCTCCGAAACACTGAAGCTTTCTTT. It encodes CASPGQGALRNTEAFF.

The V call is TRBV5-1, the J call TRBJ2-2; 9 nucleotides match TRBD1. The ends lost 2 bases at V and 2 bases at J; junction bases unmatched: 7. This CDR3 is 17 amino acids long. The germline CDR1 and CDR2 sequences are SGHRS and YFSETQ. The CDR3 nucleotides are TGCGCCAGCAGCTTCAGACAGGGGGAACTAAACACCGGGGAGCTGTTTTTT. Its protein product is CASSFRQGELNTGELFF. Full variable domain (outside the CDR3, taken from reference TRBV5-1 and TRBJ2-2): KAGVTQTPRYLIKTRGQQVTLSCSPISGHRSVSWYQQTPGQGLQFLFEYFSETQRNKGNFPGRFSGRQFSNSRSEMNVSTLELGDSALYLCASSFRQGELNTGELFFGEGSRLTVL.

This clone has only a few counts. This rearrangement joins TRBV2 to TRBJ1-1; D uncertain. The CDR3 spans 16 residues. Trimming removed 4 bases at V and 5 bases at J, with 20 bases between. CDR1 and CDR2 (germline): SNHLY, FYNNEI. The CDR3: CASSVPSPTRNTEAFF. The CDR3 nucleotides read TGTGCCAGCAGTGTTCCTTCGCCGACTAGGAATACTGAAGCTTTCTTT.

This clone has a handful of counts. J is TRBJ1-4 and V is TRBV30; D perhaps matches TRBD1 (6 bases). From germline, CDR1 is GTSNPN and CDR2 SVGIG (reference sequence). V lost 4 bases and J 7 bases, leaving 13 bases between the germline ends. This CDR3 spans 13 amino acids. For the CDR3, the DNA is TGTGCCTGGAATGAAGGGGGAGGTGAAAAACTGTTTTTT. The encoded protein is CAWNEGGGEKLFF.

This chain links TRBV28 with TRBJ2-1; 7 bases fit TRBD2. The germline V gene has CDR1 MDHEN and CDR2 SYDVKM. This CDR3 has 14 amino acids. V lost 3 bases, J lost 6 bases, and 5 bases stayed unmatched. CDR3 loop: CASSLGGTPNEQFF. CDR3 coding DNA: TGTGCCAGCAGTTTGGGGGGGACCCCCAATGAGCAGTTCTTC.